The 16 T cell receptor beta chains below come from one sample, sequenced in a study of shared clonotypes between healthy human individuals. Positively selected for CCR7, the CD45RO-negative cells used as naive CD8 cells excluded terminally differentiated effector memory CD45RA+ cells. Generated by immunoSEQ multiplex PCR, the TCRdb table keeps only in-frame clones and is missing some. The data show hundreds of thousands of clones, around 93% seen once. Sample: naive CD8+ T cells sorted from blood. These receptors originate from a man younger than 40 in good health.

The V call is TRBV7-2, the J call TRBJ1-1; 7 nucleotides agree with TRBD1. The germline CDR1 and CDR2 sequences are SGHTA and FQGNSA. J gave up 1 base and V 6 bases, and 5 bases lay outside the gene matches. CDR3 length equals 14 residues. CDR3: CASRHDRANTEAFF. CDR3 in DNA: TGTGCCAGCAGGCACGACAGGGCGAACACTGAAGCTTTCTTT. The full variable domain, rest sourced from reference TRBV7-2 and TRBJ1-1, is GAGVSQSPSNKVTEKGKDVELRCDPISGHTALYWYRQSLGQGLEFLIYFQGNSAPDKSGLPSDRFSAERTGGSVSTLTIQRTQQEDSAVYLCASRHDRANTEAFFGQGTRLTVV.

The chain is built from TRBV27 and TRBJ2-1; 12 positions agree with TRBD2. J lost 3 bases, V lost 5 bases, and 5 bases had no gene match. Germline V gives CDR1 MNHEY, CDR2 SMNVEV (reference sequence). This CDR3 has 16 residues. The CDR3 DNA is TGTGCCAGCAGTGCGACTAGCGGGAGCCTCTACAATGAGCAGTTCTTC. Protein sequence: CASSATSGSLYNEQFF.

Only one count was recorded for this clone. The rearrangement uses TRBV27 and TRBJ2-1, with TRBD2 matching over 13 bases. The V segment lost 6 bases and the J segment 9 bases; nucleotides outside the gene matches: 8. This CDR3 contains 15 residues. Germline V gene sequence: CDR1 MNHEY, CDR2 SMNVEV (reference sequence). The CDR3 nucleotides read TGTGCCAGCAGCCGACTAGCGGGAGGTCCAGTTGAGCAGTTCTTC. Translated: CASSRLAGGPVEQFF.

This chain links TRBV5-1 with TRBJ2-1, with 10 nucleotides matching TRBD2. Germline CDR1 SGHRS, CDR2 YFSETQ. The CDR3 loop spans 17 amino acids. Trimming cost V 4 bases and J 5 bases; bases outside gene matches: 12. The CDR3 is CASSPLRTSGTNNEQFF. The DNA of the CDR3 is TGCGCCAGCAGCCCACTAAGGACTAGCGGAACAAACAATGAGCAGTTCTTC.

J is TRBJ2-4 and V is TRBV6-1; D is uncertain. With 4 bases removed from V and 0 bases from J, the gap between germline ends came to 13 bases. From germline, CDR1 is MNHNS and CDR2 SASEGT. The CDR3 consists of 16 residues. In DNA, the CDR3 is TGTGCCAGCAGTGTCGCACAGAGCCTAGCCAAAAACATTCAGTACTTC. This gives the protein CASSVAQSLAKNIQYF.

The gene calls are TRBV6-5 and TRBJ1-3; D not resolved. CDR3 length equals 14 residues. V was pared by 5 bases and J by 0 bases, with 8 bases between. Germline V gives CDR1 MNHEY, CDR2 SVGAGI. The CDR3 region has the DNA TGTGCCAGCAGTAACCGACCCTCTGGAAACACCATATATTTT. This encodes CASSNRPSGNTIYF.

This chain uses TRBV7-8 with TRBJ1-4, with 9 bases matching TRBD1. Looked up from germline, CDR1 is SGHVS and CDR2 is FQNEAQ. The CDR3 is made up of 17 amino acids. V shed 6 bases, J shed 8 bases, and the junction held 16 bases outside the gene matches. CDR3 sequence: CASRATQDRDREEKLFF. The CDR3 nucleotides read TGTGCCAGCAGAGCAACACAAGACCGGGACAGGGAAGAAAAACTGTTTTTT.

This clone was observed a single time. The chain recombines TRBV29-1 with TRBJ2-7; D call uncertain. The V and J ends lost 0 bases and 3 bases respectively, with 9 bases between them. Germline V gene data show CDR1 as SQVTM and CDR2 as ANQGSEA. CDR3 length: 13 amino acids. Here the CDR3 DNA reads TGCAGCGTTGAAGATGTCAGTAGCTACGAGCAGTACTTC. It is translated as CSVEDVSSYEQYF.

The chain joins TRBV27 to TRBJ1-5; D unclear. CDR1 and CDR2 (germline): MNHEY, SMNVEV (reference sequence). Trimming removed 3 bases at V and 9 bases at J, with 15 bases between. The CDR3 covers 14 residues. DNA of the CDR3: TGTGCCAGCAGTTTGTCTTCCGCGGTTAGGCCCCAGCATTTT. Encoded protein: CASSLSSAVRPQHF.

The CDR3 sequence is CASSLSRSSGYTF. The CDR3, as DNA: TGTGCCAGCAGTTTGAGCAGGAGCTCTGGCTACACCTTC. This chain links TRBV28 with TRBJ1-2; D is undetermined. Germline values: CDR1 MDHEN, CDR2 SYDVKM. The CDR3 covers 13 residues. Trimming removed 3 bases from V and 7 bases from J, with 12 bases in between.

The chain links TRBV15 to TRBJ1-3; D gene ambiguous. The germline V gene encodes CDR1 LNHNV and CDR2 YYDKDF (reference sequence). The CDR3 totals 14 residues. The V and J ends lost 0 bases and 3 bases respectively, with 6 bases between them. In nucleotides, the CDR3 is TGTGCCACCAGCAGAGAGAGGGATGGAAACACCATATATTTT. Its translation: CATSRERDGNTIYF.

The genes are TRBV4-2 and TRBJ2-7; tentatively, D is TRBD1 (6 bases). Looked up from germline, CDR1 is LGHNA and CDR2 is YNFKEQ. The CDR3 spans 14 residues. V gave up 2 bases and J gave up 2 bases, with 10 bases separating them. The CDR3 region has the DNA TGTGCCAGCAGCCAAAGCGAGGGGGCCTACGAGCAGTACTTC. It yields the protein CASSQSEGAYEQYF.

This chain links TRBV7-3 with TRBJ1-2, with D possibly matching TRBD1 (5 bases). The CDR3 is 14 residues long. Germline lookup yields CDR1 SGHTA and CDR2 FQGTGA. V lost 5 bases and J lost 4, with 14 bases in between. DNA for the CDR3: TGTGCCAGCAGCCCCTCACCGGGACTCTATGGCTACACCTTC. Translation: CASSPSPGLYGYTF.

The table lists this clone with a count of one. The chain recombines TRBV10-3 with TRBJ2-3, with D possibly matching TRBD1 (6 bases). The CDR3 spans 15 residues. V was clipped by 0 bases and J by 2 bases, with 9 bases between them. The germline CDR1 and CDR2 sequences are ENHRY and SYGVKD. This chain's CDR3 is CAISESVGATDTQYF. Written as DNA, the CDR3 is TGTGCCATCAGTGAGTCAGTGGGGGCCACAGATACGCAGTATTTT.

The chain joins TRBV5-1 to TRBJ2-5; TRBD2 agrees at 14 bases. This CDR3 is built from 17 residues. Trimming cost V 2 bases and J 2 bases; bases outside gene matches: 5. The germline V gene encodes CDR1 SGHRS and CDR2 YFSETQ. CDR3 loop: CASSLGTSGSGQETQYF. The CDR3 nucleotides read TGCGCCAGCAGCTTAGGGACTAGCGGGAGTGGGCAAGAGACCCAGTACTTC.

The chain employs TRBV7-9 and TRBJ2-7; 9 bases map to TRBD1. From germline, CDR1 is SEHNR and CDR2 FQNEAQ (reference sequence). V shed 5 bases, J shed 5 bases, and the junction held 22 bases outside the gene matches. This CDR3 spans 19 amino acids. The CDR3 DNA follows: TGTGCCAGCAGCGGTGGGGTTTCGGAACAGGGGGCCCCAAGGGACGAGCAGTACTTC. Its translation is CASSGGVSEQGAPRDEQYF.